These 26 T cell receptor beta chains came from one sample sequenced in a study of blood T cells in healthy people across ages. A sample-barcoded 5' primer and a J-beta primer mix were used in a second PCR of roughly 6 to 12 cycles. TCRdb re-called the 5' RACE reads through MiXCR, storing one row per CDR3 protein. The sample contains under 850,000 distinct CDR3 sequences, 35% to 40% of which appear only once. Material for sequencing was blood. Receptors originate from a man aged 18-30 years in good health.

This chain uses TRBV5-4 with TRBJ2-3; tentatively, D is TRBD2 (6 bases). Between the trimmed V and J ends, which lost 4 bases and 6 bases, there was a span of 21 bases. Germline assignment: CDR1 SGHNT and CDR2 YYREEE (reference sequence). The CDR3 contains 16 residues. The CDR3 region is CASSLPRGGLTDTQYF. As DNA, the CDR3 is TGTGCCAGCAGCCTCCCGCGGGGTGGCTTGACGGATACGCAGTATTTT.

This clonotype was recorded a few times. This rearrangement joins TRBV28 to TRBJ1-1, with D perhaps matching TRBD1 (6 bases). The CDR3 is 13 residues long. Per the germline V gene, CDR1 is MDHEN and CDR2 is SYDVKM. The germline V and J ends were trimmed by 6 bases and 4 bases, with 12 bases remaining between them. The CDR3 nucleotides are TGTGCCAGCAGCCTCACAGGGATCACTGAAGCTTTCTTT. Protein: CASSLTGITEAFF.

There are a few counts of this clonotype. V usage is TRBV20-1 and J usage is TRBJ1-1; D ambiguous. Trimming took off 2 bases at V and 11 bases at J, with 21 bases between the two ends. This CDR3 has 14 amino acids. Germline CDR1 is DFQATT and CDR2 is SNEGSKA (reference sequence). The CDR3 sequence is CSARPLAGSWSAFF. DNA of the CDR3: TGCAGTGCTAGACCTTTGGCGGGCTCCTGGTCGGCTTTCTTT.

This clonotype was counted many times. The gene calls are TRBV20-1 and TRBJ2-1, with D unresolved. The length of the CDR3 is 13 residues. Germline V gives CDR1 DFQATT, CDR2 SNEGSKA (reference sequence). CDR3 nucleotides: TGCAAGCTGGTGGGGAACTCCTACAATGAGCAGTTCTTC. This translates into CKLVGNSYNEQFF.

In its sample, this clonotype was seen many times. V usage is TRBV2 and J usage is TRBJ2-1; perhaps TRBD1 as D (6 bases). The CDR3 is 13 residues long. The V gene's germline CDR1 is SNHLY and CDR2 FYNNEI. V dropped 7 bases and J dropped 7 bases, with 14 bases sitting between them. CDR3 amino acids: CASTGVARNEQFF. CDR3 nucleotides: TGTGCCAGCACAGGGGTAGCGAGGAATGAGCAGTTCTTC.

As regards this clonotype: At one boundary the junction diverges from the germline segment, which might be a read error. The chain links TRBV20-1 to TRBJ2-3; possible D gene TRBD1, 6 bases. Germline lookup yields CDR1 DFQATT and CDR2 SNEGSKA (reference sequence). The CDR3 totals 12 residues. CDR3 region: CSARGATDTRYF. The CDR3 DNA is TGCAGTGCTAGGGGGGCCACAGATACGCGGTATTTT.

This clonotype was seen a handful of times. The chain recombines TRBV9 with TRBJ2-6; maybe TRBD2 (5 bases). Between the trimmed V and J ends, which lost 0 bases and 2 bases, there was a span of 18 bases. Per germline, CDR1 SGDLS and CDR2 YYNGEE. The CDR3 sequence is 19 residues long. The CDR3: CASSVGPGNRGPGANVLTF. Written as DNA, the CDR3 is TGTGCCAGCAGCGTAGGACCGGGGAATCGGGGTCCTGGGGCCAACGTCCTGACTTTC.

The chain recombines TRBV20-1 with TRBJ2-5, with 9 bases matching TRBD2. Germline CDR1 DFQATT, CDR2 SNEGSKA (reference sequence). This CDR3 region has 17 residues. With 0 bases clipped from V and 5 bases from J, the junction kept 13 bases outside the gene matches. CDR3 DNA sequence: TGCAGTGCTAGAGATGGGAGCGGGGGGCCTCTGAGGGAGACCCAGTACTTC. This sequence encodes CSARDGSGGPLRETQYF.

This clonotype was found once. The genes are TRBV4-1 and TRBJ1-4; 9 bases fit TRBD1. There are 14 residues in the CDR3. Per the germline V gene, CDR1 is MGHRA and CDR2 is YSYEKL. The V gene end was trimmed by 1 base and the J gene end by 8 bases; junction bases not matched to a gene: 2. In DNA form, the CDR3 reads TGCGCCAGCAGCCAAGGGACAGGGGACGAAAAACTGTTTTTT. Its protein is CASSQGTGDEKLFF.

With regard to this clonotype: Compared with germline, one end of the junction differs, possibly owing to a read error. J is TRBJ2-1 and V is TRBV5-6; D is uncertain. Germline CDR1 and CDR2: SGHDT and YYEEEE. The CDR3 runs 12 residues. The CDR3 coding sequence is TGTGCCGGCAGCTTGGGCCGAGGTGAGCAGTTCTTC. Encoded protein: CAGSLGRGEQFF.

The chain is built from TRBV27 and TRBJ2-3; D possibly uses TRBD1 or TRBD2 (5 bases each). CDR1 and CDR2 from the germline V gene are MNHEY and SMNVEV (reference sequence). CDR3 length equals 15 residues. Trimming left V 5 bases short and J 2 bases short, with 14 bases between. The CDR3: CASSTGWGITDTQYF. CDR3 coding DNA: TGTGCCAGCAGTACCGGCTGGGGGATCACAGATACGCAGTATTTT.

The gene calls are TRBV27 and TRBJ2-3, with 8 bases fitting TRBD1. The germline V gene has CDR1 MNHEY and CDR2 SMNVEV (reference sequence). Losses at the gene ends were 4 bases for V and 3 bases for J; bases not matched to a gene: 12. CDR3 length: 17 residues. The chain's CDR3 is CASSSILTGGSTDTQYF. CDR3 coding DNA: TGTGCCAGCAGTTCTATTTTAACAGGGGGGAGTACAGATACGCAGTATTTT.

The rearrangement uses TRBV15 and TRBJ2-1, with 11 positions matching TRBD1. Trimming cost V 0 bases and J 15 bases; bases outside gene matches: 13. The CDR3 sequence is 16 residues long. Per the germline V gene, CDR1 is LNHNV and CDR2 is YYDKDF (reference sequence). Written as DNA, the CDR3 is TGTGCCACCAGCAGAGATAGGGACAGGGGGTCCCCCCTCAGGTTCTTC. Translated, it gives CATSRDRDRGSPLRFF.

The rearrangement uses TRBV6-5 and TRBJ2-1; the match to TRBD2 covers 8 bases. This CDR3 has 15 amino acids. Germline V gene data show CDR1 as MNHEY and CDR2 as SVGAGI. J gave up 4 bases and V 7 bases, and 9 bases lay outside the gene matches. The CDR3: CASTHTSGPYNEQFF. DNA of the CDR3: TGTGCCAGCACTCATACTAGCGGCCCTTACAATGAGCAGTTCTTC.

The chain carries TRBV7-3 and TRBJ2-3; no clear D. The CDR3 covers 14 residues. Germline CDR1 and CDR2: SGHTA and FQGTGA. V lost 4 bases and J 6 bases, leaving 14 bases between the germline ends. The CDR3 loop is CASSWGPSADTQYF. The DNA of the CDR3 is TGTGCCAGCAGCTGGGGTCCCTCAGCGGATACGCAGTATTTT.

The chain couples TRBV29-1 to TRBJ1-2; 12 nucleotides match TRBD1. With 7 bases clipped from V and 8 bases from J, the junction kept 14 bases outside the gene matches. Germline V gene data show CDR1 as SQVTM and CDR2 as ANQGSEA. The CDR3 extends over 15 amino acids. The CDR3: CSAQIMGQGAGGYTF. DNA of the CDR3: TGCAGCGCCCAAATCATGGGACAGGGGGCAGGGGGCTACACCTTC.

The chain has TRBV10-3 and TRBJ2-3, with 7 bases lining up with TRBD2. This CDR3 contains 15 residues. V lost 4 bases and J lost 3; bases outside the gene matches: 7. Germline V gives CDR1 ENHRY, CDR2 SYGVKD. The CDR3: CAISGGSGATDTQYF. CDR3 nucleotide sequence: TGTGCCATCAGTGGGGGGAGCGGGGCTACAGATACGCAGTATTTT.

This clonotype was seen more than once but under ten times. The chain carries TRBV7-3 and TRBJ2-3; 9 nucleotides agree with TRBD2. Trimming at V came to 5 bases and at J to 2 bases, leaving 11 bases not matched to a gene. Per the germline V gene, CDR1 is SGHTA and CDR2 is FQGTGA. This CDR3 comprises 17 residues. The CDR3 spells CASSPSPLAGYTDTQYF. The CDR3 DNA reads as TGTGCCAGCAGCCCTAGCCCACTAGCGGGTTACACAGATACGCAGTATTTT.

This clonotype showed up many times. Written as DNA, the CDR3 is TGCAGTGCTAGAGGTACCGGACACCTCCTCTCGGATACGCAGTATTTT. Translating it yields CSARGTGHLLSDTQYF. The rearrangement uses TRBV20-1 and TRBJ2-3; tentative D call: TRBD1 (5 bases). CDR1 is DFQATT, CDR2 SNEGSKA, per germline (reference sequence). V dropped 1 base and J dropped 6 bases, with 20 bases sitting between them. There are 16 residues in the CDR3.

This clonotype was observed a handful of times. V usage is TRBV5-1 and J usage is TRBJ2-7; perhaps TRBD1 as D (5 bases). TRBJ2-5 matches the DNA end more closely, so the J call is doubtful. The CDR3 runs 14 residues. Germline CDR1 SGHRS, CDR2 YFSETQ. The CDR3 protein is CASSLWSREETQYF. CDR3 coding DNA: TGCGCCAGCAGCTTGTGGAGCAGGGAAGAGACCCAGTACTTC.

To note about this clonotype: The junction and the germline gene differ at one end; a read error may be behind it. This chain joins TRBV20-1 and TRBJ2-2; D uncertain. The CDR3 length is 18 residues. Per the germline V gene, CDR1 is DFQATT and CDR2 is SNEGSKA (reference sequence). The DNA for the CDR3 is TGCAGTGCTGGAGATCGCCTGGGTATTAACGCGAACACCGGGGAGCTGTTTTTT. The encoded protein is CSAGDRLGINANTGELFF.

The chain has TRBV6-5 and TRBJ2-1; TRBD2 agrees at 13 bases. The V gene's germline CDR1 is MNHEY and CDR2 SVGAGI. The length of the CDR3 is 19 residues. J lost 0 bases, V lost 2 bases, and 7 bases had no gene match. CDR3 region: CASSYPTSGGASSYNEQFF. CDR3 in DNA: TGTGCCAGCAGTTACCCTACTAGCGGGGGGGCCTCCTCCTACAATGAGCAGTTCTTC.

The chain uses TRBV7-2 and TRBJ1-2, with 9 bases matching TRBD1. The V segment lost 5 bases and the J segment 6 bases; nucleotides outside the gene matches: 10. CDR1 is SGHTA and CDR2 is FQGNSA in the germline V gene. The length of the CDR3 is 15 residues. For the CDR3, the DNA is TGTGCCAGCAGCACCCAACAGGGGGCAGTCGATGGCTACACCTTC. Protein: CASSTQQGAVDGYTF.

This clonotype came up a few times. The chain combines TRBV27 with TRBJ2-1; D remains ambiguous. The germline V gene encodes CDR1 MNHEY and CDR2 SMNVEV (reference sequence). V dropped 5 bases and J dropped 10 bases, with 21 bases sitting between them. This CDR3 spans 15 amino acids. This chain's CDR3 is CASSPYGPQLREQFF. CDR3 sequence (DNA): TGTGCCAGCAGTCCTTATGGGCCCCAATTGAGAGAGCAGTTCTTC.

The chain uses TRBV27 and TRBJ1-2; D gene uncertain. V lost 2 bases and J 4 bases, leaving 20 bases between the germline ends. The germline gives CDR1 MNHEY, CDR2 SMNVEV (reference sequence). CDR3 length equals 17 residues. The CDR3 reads CASSLSLSLLIPYGYTF. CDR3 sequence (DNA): TGTGCCAGCAGTTTAAGTCTATCTCTTCTTATCCCCTATGGCTACACCTTC.

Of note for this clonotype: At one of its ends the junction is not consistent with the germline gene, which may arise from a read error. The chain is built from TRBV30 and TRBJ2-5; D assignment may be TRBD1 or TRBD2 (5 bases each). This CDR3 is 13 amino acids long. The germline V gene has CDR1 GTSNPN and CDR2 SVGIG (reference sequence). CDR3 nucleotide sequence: TGTGCCTGGAAAGACAGTTGGGGAGAGACCCCGTACTTC. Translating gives CAWKDSWGETPYF. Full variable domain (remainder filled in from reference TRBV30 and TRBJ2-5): SQTIHQWPATLVQPVGSPLSLECTVEGTSNPNLYWYRQAAGRGLQLLFYSVGIGQISSEVPQNLSASRPQDRQFILSSKKLLLSDSGFYLCAWKDSWGETPYFGPGTRLLVL.